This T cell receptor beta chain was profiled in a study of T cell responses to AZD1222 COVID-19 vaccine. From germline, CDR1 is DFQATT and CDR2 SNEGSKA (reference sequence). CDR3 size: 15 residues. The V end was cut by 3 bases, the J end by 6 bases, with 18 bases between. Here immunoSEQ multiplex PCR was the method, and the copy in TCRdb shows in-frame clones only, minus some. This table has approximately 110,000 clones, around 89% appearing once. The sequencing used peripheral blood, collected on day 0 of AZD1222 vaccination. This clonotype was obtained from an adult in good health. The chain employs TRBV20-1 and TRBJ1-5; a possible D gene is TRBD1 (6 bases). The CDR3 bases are TGCAGTGCTAGTACGTCAGGGGAGGGAATTCAGCCCCAGCATTTT. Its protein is CSASTSGEGIQPQHF.